This T cell receptor (beta chain) was profiled in a study of blood T cells in healthy people across ages. Primed by a sample-barcoded 5' primer and a J-beta primer mix, a second PCR proceeded for about 7 to 11 cycles. Every cDNA molecule bore a tag from a template-switch adaptor containing 12 random nucleotides. TCRdb re-called the 5' RACE reads with MiXCR, one entry per CDR3 protein. The data contain roughly 800,000 distinct CDR3 sequences, over 45% of them singletons. This clonotype appeared a few times. Germline CDR1 and CDR2: DFQATT and SNEGSKA (reference sequence). The CDR3 sequence is 14 residues long.

J is TRBJ2-7 and V is TRBV20-1; TRBD2 aligns across 7 bases. The end of the DNA is better explained by TRBJ2-4, so the J call may be wrong. This receptor was taken from a man aged 25-45 years in good health. Sequenced input: blood. The CDR3 DNA reads as TGCAGTGCTAGATCGGCTAGCGGAGGAAACATTCAGTACTTC. Its translation is CSARSASGGNIQYF.